Shown below are 2 T cell receptor beta chains from a single sample sequenced in a study of regulatory T cells in long-lasting Graves disease. Construction of TCR beta libraries relied on iRepertoire HTBI primers and on Arm-PCR targeting CDR3 regions. TCRdb redid the calling of the multiplex PCR reads with MiXCR, one entry per CDR3 protein. The sample gives around 500,000 distinct CDR3 sequences, 20% of which show up once; 7% to 10% is in the top ten. Time point noted: persistent/refractory GD, antithyroid drugs over 5 years with positive TRAb. PBMC RNA served as the TCR library source. This sample comprised peripheral blood mononuclear cells (PBMCs), obtained when the disease was refractory, from a patient treated with antithyroid drugs. These receptors originate from a female donor with Graves disease.

This clonotype was recorded many times. The germline gene is not matched at one end of the junction; a read error may be the cause. The CDR3 DNA sequence: TGCGCCAGCAGGGGGACCCTCCAAGAGACCCAGTACTTC. It yields the protein CASRGTLQETQYF. V gene TRBV12-3 or TRBV12-4 combines with J gene TRBJ2-5, with 7 bases lining up with TRBD1. This CDR3 has 13 residues.

This rearrangement joins TRBV6-9 to TRBJ2-7; the D is unclear. This CDR3 contains 13 residues. The germline V gene encodes CDR1 MNHGY and CDR2 SVAAGI. V was shortened by 3 bases and J by 4 bases, with 10 bases between the two germline ends. As DNA, the CDR3 is TGTGCCAGCAGTTACTCAATAATGTACGAGCAGTACTTC. This encodes CASSYSIMYEQYF.